This entry describes one T cell receptor beta chain. MiXCR, run by TCRdb on the 5' RACE reads, gives a single entry per CDR3 protein. The sample has 250,000 to 350,000 distinct CDR3 sequences; 15% to 20% are singletons. This entry is derived from a study of T-cell memory formation after mild COVID-19. The sequencing input was PBMCs or a T cell subset sorted from them (not recorded which). The receptor comes from a man between 18 and 35 years old who had mild COVID-19 (a few samples of this study predate the infection). Cell type and time point are not known.

The CDR3 nucleotides are TGCGCCAGCAGCCAAGAAATAGGGGGCGCGTATGAGCAGTTCTTC. It yields the protein CASSQEIGGAYEQFF. V and J are TRBV4-3 and TRBJ2-1; 7 bases map to TRBD1. The CDR3 has 15 amino acids. With 0 bases clipped from V and 8 bases from J, the junction kept 7 bases outside the gene matches. Germline CDR1 is LGHNA and CDR2 is YSLEER.